This is a list of T cell receptor beta chains from one sample in a study of shared T cell receptors in the human thymus. The method was immunoSEQ multiplex PCR; TCRdb's version includes in-frame clones alone and lacks a portion of them. Of 600,000 to 900,000 clones listed, 80% to 90% are singletons. This sample was also put to use in a study of human thymus T cells.

Sequences were obtained from thymocytes. Receptors originate from a girl under three years old with a congenital heart defect. Both conserved end residues are part of each CDR3. Fields, in order: CDR3 DNA, CDR3 protein, D gene, V gene, J gene, clone size. The D gene is left open where the match is weak. Size values are once, few and many counts, or a class for expanded clones, and some rows have none.

CDR3nt: TGTGCCAGCAGCTTAAAAAAACAGGGCGGCAGCAATCAGCCCCAGCATTTT
CDR3aa: CASSLKKQGGSNQPQHF
d_gene: NA
v_gene: TRBV7-3
j_gene: TRBJ1-5
abundance: NA

CDR3nt: TGTGCCAGCAGGGCAGAGACAGGGAGGTCCCACTATGGCTACACCTTC
CDR3aa: CASRAETGRSHYGYTF
d_gene: TRBD1
v_gene: TRBV5-6
j_gene: TRBJ1-2
abundance: NA

CDR3nt: TGTGCCAGTCCTATGTCAGGGCGGGAGCCGATGAACACTGAAGCTTTCTTT
CDR3aa: CASPMSGREPMNTEAFF
d_gene: NA
v_gene: TRBV28
j_gene: TRBJ1-1
abundance: once

CDR3nt: TGTGCCAGCAGTTACGGACAGGGAAAGGGGCGTAGAGGCTACACCTTC
CDR3aa: CASSYGQGKGRRGYTF
d_gene: TRBD1
v_gene: TRBV6-5
j_gene: TRBJ1-2
abundance: NA

CDR3nt: TGTGCCAGCAGTGAAAGAGTAGCGACGGGGGGTGCTGGTTTCAAAAACATTCAGTACTTC
CDR3aa: CASSERVATGGAGFKNIQYF
d_gene: TRBD2
v_gene: TRBV6-1
j_gene: TRBJ2-4
abundance: NA

CDR3nt: TGCGCCAGCAGCTTGGGGGTCAGAGGGAACACTGAAGCTTTCTTT
CDR3aa: CASSLGVRGNTEAFF
d_gene: NA
v_gene: TRBV5-1
j_gene: TRBJ1-1
abundance: NA

CDR3nt: TGTGCCAGCGCCTGGAGGGGCAGTAAGTCAGATACGCAGTATTTT
CDR3aa: CASAWRGSKSDTQYF
d_gene: NA
v_gene: TRBV2
j_gene: TRBJ2-3
abundance: once

CDR3nt: TGTGCCAGCAGCCGGGTTGTGGGGGCCAACTCCTACGAGCAGTACTTC
CDR3aa: CASSRVVGANSYEQYF
d_gene: NA
v_gene: TRBV14
j_gene: TRBJ2-7
abundance: NA

CDR3nt: TGTGCCAGCAAGCGGGGGCAAGGAAACACCATATATTTT
CDR3aa: CASKRGQGNTIYF
d_gene: NA
v_gene: TRBV6-1
j_gene: TRBJ1-3
abundance: NA

CDR3nt: TGCGCCAGCAGCCAAGCCCCGGGACAGCCGCAGAACACTGAAGCTTTCTTT
CDR3aa: CASSQAPGQPQNTEAFF
d_gene: TRBD1
v_gene: TRBV4-1
j_gene: TRBJ1-1
abundance: NA

CDR3nt: TGTGCCAGCAGCCCCCAGGGGCTCCGTAGCTCTGGAAACACCATATATTTT
CDR3aa: CASSPQGLRSSGNTIYF
d_gene: NA
v_gene: TRBV5-6
j_gene: TRBJ1-3
abundance: NA

CDR3nt: TGCGCCAGCAGCCCTGGCAGGCTGAGATACGAGCAGTACTTC
CDR3aa: CASSPGRLRYEQYF
d_gene: NA
v_gene: TRBV5-1
j_gene: TRBJ2-7
abundance: NA

CDR3nt: TGTGCCAGCAGCGAGGGGACAGCAATAGTATATCAGCCCCAGCATTTT
CDR3aa: CASSEGTAIVYQPQHF
d_gene: TRBD1
v_gene: TRBV9
j_gene: TRBJ1-5
abundance: few

CDR3nt: TGTGCCAGCAGCAACACAGGGGGCCGCTTTCAAGGGGAGCTGTTTTTT
CDR3aa: CASSNTGGRFQGELFF
d_gene: TRBD1
v_gene: TRBV5-6
j_gene: TRBJ2-2
abundance: few

CDR3nt: TGTGCCAGCAGACACCGGACAGGTTATTGGTCCTACGAGCAGTACTTC
CDR3aa: CASRHRTGYWSYEQYF
d_gene: TRBD1
v_gene: TRBV5-5
j_gene: TRBJ2-7
abundance: NA

CDR3nt: TGCGCCAGCAGCCCCAGTACCGCCCGGGGGGCGCAGAGGGGGGGCGAGCAGTACTTC
CDR3aa: CASSPSTARGAQRGGEQYF
d_gene: NA
v_gene: TRBV4-3
j_gene: TRBJ2-7
abundance: NA

CDR3nt: TGTGCCAGCAGCTTAGGACTAGCGGAGAACTACGAGCAGTACTTC
CDR3aa: CASSLGLAENYEQYF
d_gene: TRBD2
v_gene: TRBV11-1
j_gene: TRBJ2-7
abundance: NA

CDR3nt: TGTGCCAGCAGCTCCGTGGGGGGGCGCAGCTATGGCTACACCTTC
CDR3aa: CASSSVGGRSYGYTF
d_gene: NA
v_gene: TRBV9
j_gene: TRBJ1-2
abundance: NA

CDR3nt: TGTGCCGAGAATCAGGGGGCAGCCACTGAAGCTTTCTTT
CDR3aa: CAENQGAATEAFF
d_gene: TRBD1
v_gene: TRBV2
j_gene: TRBJ1-1
abundance: NA

CDR3nt: TGTGCCAGCAGTCAACGGGACAGGGACACTGAAGCTTTCTTT
CDR3aa: CASSQRDRDTEAFF
d_gene: TRBD1
v_gene: TRBV6-5
j_gene: TRBJ1-1
abundance: NA

CDR3nt: TGCGCCAGCAGCCAAGATATTCGGTTGCGGGGGGCACGGGAGACCCAGTACTTC
CDR3aa: CASSQDIRLRGARETQYF
d_gene: TRBD2
v_gene: TRBV4-1
j_gene: TRBJ2-5
abundance: NA

CDR3nt: TGTGCCAGCAGCTCACAGGCCGACAGATCGAGCTCTGGAAACACCATATATTTT
CDR3aa: CASSSQADRSSSGNTIYF
d_gene: NA
v_gene: TRBV7-9
j_gene: TRBJ1-3
abundance: NA

CDR3nt: TGTGCCAGCAGCTGTTCCCCGGGACAGGGGGGATCGGGGAACACTGAAGCTTTCTTT
CDR3aa: CASSCSPGQGGSGNTEAFF
d_gene: TRBD1
v_gene: TRBV5-6
j_gene: TRBJ1-1
abundance: NA

CDR3nt: TGTGCCAGCAGTCCCCGGACAGTGGGCTCGGGTATAGGAGCTTTCTTT
CDR3aa: CASSPRTVGSGIGAFF
d_gene: NA
v_gene: TRBV27
j_gene: TRBJ1-1
abundance: NA

CDR3nt: TGTGCCAGCAGCCCTGGACTAGCGGGGCACACCGGGGAGCTGTTTTTT
CDR3aa: CASSPGLAGHTGELFF
d_gene: TRBD2
v_gene: TRBV7-2
j_gene: TRBJ2-2
abundance: NA

CDR3nt: TGTGCCATTGTAGAACTAGATCCTACGCAGTATTTT
CDR3aa: CAIVELDPTQYF
d_gene: NA
v_gene: TRBV6-4
j_gene: TRBJ2-3
abundance: NA

CDR3nt: TGTGCCAGCAGTTCGACAGGGATCGGGGGCTATGGCTACACCTTC
CDR3aa: CASSSTGIGGYGYTF
d_gene: TRBD1
v_gene: TRBV27
j_gene: TRBJ1-2
abundance: NA

CDR3nt: TGTGCCAGCAGTGAGGACTCTATGGACATTCAGTACTTC
CDR3aa: CASSEDSMDIQYF
d_gene: NA
v_gene: TRBV2
j_gene: TRBJ2-4
abundance: NA

CDR3nt: TGTGCCAGCAGCCAATCCACAGGGGATGGCTACACCTTC
CDR3aa: CASSQSTGDGYTF
d_gene: TRBD1
v_gene: TRBV5-8
j_gene: TRBJ1-2
abundance: NA

CDR3nt: TGTGCCAGCAGGACCACAGGAGTTCTGAACACTGAAGCTTTCTTT
CDR3aa: CASRTTGVLNTEAFF
d_gene: NA
v_gene: TRBV2
j_gene: TRBJ1-1
abundance: NA

CDR3nt: TGCGGAAGGGTCCTCCCGGGGGCACCCCTCCACTTT
CDR3aa: CGRVLPGAPLHF
d_gene: NA
v_gene: TRBV4-1
j_gene: TRBJ1-6
abundance: NA

CDR3nt: TGTGCCAGCAGCCGGGGGACTAGCGGGGGCCTCACAGATACGCAGTATTTT
CDR3aa: CASSRGTSGGLTDTQYF
d_gene: TRBD2
v_gene: TRBV7-2
j_gene: TRBJ2-3
abundance: few

CDR3nt: TGCGCCAGCAGCCAAGCGGTGAGACACTCTGGAAACACCATATATTTT
CDR3aa: CASSQAVRHSGNTIYF
d_gene: NA
v_gene: TRBV4-1
j_gene: TRBJ1-3
abundance: few

CDR3nt: TGTGCCAGCTCACCATTGCCAGGTAATCAGCCCCAGCATTTT
CDR3aa: CASSPLPGNQPQHF
d_gene: NA
v_gene: TRBV18
j_gene: TRBJ1-5
abundance: NA

CDR3nt: TGTGCCAGCAGCTTAGGGGGACAGGGAAGATACACAGATACGCAGTATTTT
CDR3aa: CASSLGGQGRYTDTQYF
d_gene: TRBD1
v_gene: TRBV7-2
j_gene: TRBJ2-3
abundance: NA

CDR3nt: TGTGCCAGCAGATATAACAGGGCTTCTAACTATGGCTACACCTTC
CDR3aa: CASRYNRASNYGYTF
d_gene: NA
v_gene: TRBV7-2
j_gene: TRBJ1-2
abundance: NA

CDR3nt: TGTGCCAGCAGCGGGGGGGGGCGGCAGAGCTCCTACAATGAGCAGTTCTTC
CDR3aa: CASSGGGRQSSYNEQFF
d_gene: NA
v_gene: TRBV9
j_gene: TRBJ2-1
abundance: NA

CDR3nt: TGTGCCAGCAGTCTTACCGTGGTTGGCAGCGGATCCACTTCCTTTATCGGCTACACCTTC
CDR3aa: CASSLTVVGSGSTSFIGYTF
d_gene: NA
v_gene: TRBV27
j_gene: TRBJ1-2
abundance: NA

CDR3nt: TGTGCCAGCAGCCCTCGGACTAGCGGGGAGCGTAGCACAGATACGCAGTATTTT
CDR3aa: CASSPRTSGERSTDTQYF
d_gene: TRBD2
v_gene: TRBV5-6
j_gene: TRBJ2-3
abundance: NA

CDR3nt: TGTGCCAGCAGCTTACGGGTAAGCGATGAGCAGTTCTTC
CDR3aa: CASSLRVSDEQFF
d_gene: NA
v_gene: TRBV11-2
j_gene: TRBJ2-1
abundance: NA

CDR3nt: TGTGCCAGCAGACACGCGGGGGGGGGCTCTGGAAACACCATATATTTT
CDR3aa: CASRHAGGGSGNTIYF
d_gene: NA
v_gene: TRBV7-9
j_gene: TRBJ1-3
abundance: NA

CDR3nt: TGTGCCAGCAGCGGGGACAGGGGGGCGGGAAAGTTGGACGAGCAGTACTTC
CDR3aa: CASSGDRGAGKLDEQYF
d_gene: TRBD1
v_gene: TRBV11-2
j_gene: TRBJ2-7
abundance: NA

CDR3nt: TGTGCCAGCAGTCCGCCGACGTCAGGGACCTACAATGAGCAGTTCTTC
CDR3aa: CASSPPTSGTYNEQFF
d_gene: NA
v_gene: TRBV27
j_gene: TRBJ2-1
abundance: NA

CDR3nt: TGTGCCAGCAGCTTGGGTAACAGGGGTTTTAACGCCTACGAGCAGTACTTC
CDR3aa: CASSLGNRGFNAYEQYF
d_gene: TRBD1
v_gene: TRBV5-6
j_gene: TRBJ2-7
abundance: NA

CDR3nt: TGTGCCAGCGAGGAAGGGGGAACGAACACTGAAGCTTTCTTT
CDR3aa: CASEEGGTNTEAFF
d_gene: NA
v_gene: TRBV28
j_gene: TRBJ1-1
abundance: NA

CDR3nt: TGTGCCAGCAGCATCGGGACTGACAATCAGCCCCAGCATTTT
CDR3aa: CASSIGTDNQPQHF
d_gene: NA
v_gene: TRBV28
j_gene: TRBJ1-5
abundance: NA

CDR3nt: TGCGCCAGCAGCCAGCCCACAGGGGTAGGGTCGAGGACTGAAGCTTTCTTT
CDR3aa: CASSQPTGVGSRTEAFF
d_gene: TRBD1
v_gene: TRBV4-1
j_gene: TRBJ1-1
abundance: NA

CDR3nt: TGCAGCGTTGATGCCGAGGAGGGTCACACTGAAGCTTTCTTT
CDR3aa: CSVDAEEGHTEAFF
d_gene: NA
v_gene: TRBV29-1
j_gene: TRBJ1-1
abundance: NA

CDR3nt: TGTGCCAGCATAGGGGCGCAAGCAGAGGAAGCTTTCTTT
CDR3aa: CASIGAQAEEAFF
d_gene: NA
v_gene: TRBV25-1
j_gene: TRBJ1-1
abundance: NA